This T cell receptor beta chain appears in the sequencing data of a study of shared clonotypes between healthy human individuals. Study observations and caveats: Relative to clonotypes present in all four donors, those not shared had lower generation probabilities.

Here immunoSEQ multiplex PCR was the method, and the copy in TCRdb shows in-frame clones only, minus some. Counted here are about 2.1 million clones, about 94% occurring once; the ten biggest clones make up more than 1.5%. CDR3 length equals 14 residues. V was pared by 1 base and J by 1 base, with 4 bases between. The germline V gene has CDR1 MGHRA and CDR2 YSYEKL. In its sample, this clone was seen a few times. The antigen is undetermined. Other nucleotide sequences from this sample produce the same CDR3. Naive CD8 cells lacked CD45RO and underwent positive selection for CCR7, leaving out terminally differentiated effector memory CD45RA+ cells.

The receptor's source is a man younger than 35 in good health. Some clones in this sample may be carry-over from other donors' samples. The sequencing sample was made of naive CD8+ T cells from PBMCs. The rearrangement links TRBV4-1 to TRBJ2-2; no firm D call. The DNA for the CDR3 is TGCGCCAGCAGCCAAGGCCAGAACACCGGGGAGCTGTTTTTT. Translating it yields CASSQGQNTGELFF.